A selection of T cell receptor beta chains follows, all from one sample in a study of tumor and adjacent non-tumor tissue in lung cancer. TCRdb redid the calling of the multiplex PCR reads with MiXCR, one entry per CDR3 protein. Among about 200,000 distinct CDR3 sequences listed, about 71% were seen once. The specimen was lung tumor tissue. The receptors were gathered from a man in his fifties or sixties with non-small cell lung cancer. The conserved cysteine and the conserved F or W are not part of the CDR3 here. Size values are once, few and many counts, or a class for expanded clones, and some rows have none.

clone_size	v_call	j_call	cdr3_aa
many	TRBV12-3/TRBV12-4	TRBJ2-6	ASIQGRSGANVLT
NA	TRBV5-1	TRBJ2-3	ASSLAPANSPGDTQY
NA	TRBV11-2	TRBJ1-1	ASSLGQALMDTEAF
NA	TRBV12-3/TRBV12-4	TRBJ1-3	ASSADRGTGNTIY
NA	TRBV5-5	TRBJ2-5	ASNIGQGRETQY
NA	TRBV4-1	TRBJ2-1	ASSQGSETHPEQF
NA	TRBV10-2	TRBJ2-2	ARTLEGDRGITGELF
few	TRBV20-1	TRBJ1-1	SATSTGRTEAF
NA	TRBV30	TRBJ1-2	AWTSRGRVHVYT
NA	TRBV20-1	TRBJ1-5	GASSRQGCHPQH
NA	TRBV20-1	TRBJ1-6	SARRPGTDNSPLH
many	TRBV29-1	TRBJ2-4	SGEGGGVGNIQY
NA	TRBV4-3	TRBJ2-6	ASSREAVSGANAMT
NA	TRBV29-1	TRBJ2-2	IVEKGDTVTGELF
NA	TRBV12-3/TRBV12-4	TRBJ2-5	ASSWGQGRYQEAQY
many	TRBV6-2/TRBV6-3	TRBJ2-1	ASSLIHLGFVGSRNNEQF
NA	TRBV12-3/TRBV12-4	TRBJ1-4	ASSKRQAVEKLF
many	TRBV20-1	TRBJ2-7	SVAQDPSYEQY
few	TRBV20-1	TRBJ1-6	SARPPLGDSPLH
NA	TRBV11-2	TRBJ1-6	ASSRTENSPFH
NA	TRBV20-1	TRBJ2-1	SARVAAGPSGNEHS
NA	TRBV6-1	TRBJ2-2	VSSMPEDLL
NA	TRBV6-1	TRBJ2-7	ASNTGGGYEQY
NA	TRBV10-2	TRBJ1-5	ASSESQGVYSNQPQH
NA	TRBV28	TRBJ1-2	PSRTSGTGYRGYT
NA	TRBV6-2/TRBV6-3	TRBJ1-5	ASIYSHLRTAEQPQH
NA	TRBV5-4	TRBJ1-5	ASSYSPFGIQPQH
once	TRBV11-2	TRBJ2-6	ASSLIPKERPSGVNVLT
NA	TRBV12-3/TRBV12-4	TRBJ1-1	ASRQQGASTEAF
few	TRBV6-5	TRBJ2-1	ASSYFHGRRAYNEQF
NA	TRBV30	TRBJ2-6	ARSGRTSGQGANVLT
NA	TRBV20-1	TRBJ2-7	SARDSDGQPYEQY
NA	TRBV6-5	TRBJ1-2	ASNTRDRGVLGGYA
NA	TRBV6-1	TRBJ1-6	ASSELQGSLLH
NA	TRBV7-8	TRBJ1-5	ASTRGVRGRSNQPQH
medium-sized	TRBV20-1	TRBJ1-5	SARSGTLYQPQH
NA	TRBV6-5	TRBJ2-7	VSSYSGIGQSYGQY
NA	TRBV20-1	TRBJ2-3	SAPLTVQPDTQY
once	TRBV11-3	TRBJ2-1	ASSLGEGSDNEHF
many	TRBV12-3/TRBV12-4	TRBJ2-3	ASTLVGSGDTQY
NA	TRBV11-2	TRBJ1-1	ASSLEISGLTEVF
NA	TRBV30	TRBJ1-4	AWNPGQTPAGEKLF
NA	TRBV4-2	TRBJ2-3	ASSQGSGFTDTRY
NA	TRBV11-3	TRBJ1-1	ASSLRPNTVPF
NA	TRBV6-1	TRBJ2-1	ASSLAVLGSYNEQF
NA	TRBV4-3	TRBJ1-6	TSSQSQSSYNSPLH
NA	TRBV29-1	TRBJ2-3	SVVAVNTDTQY
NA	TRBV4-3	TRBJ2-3	ASSPAWPDQDTQY
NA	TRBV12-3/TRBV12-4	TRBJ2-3	ASTHVSTDTQY
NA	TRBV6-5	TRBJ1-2	ASSPAGGAGGYT
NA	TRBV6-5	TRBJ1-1	AMSYSLGVTEAF
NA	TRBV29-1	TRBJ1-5	SAADLEGRQPQH
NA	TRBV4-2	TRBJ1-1	ACSRITEAF
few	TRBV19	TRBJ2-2	ASSILNTGELF
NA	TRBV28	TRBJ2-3	ASSLVGLFTHTQY